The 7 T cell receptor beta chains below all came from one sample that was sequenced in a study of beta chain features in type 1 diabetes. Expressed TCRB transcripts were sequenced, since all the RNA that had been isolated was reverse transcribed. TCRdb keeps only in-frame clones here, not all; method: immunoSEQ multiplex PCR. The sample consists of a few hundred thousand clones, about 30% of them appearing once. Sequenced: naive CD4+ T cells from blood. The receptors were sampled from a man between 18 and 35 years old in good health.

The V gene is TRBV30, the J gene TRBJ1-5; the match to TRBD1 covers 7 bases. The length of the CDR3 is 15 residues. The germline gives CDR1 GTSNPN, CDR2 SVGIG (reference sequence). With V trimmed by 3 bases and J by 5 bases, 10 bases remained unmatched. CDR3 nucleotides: TGTGCCTGGAGCTCCACGACAGGGCTGGATCAGCCCCAGCATTTT. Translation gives CAWSSTTGLDQPQHF.

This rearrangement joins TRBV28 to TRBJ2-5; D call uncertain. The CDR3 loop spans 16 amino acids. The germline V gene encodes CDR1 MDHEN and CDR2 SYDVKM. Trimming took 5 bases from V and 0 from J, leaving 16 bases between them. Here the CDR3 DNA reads TGTGCCAGCAGTCCTGGACCGATGCTTTACCAAGAGACCCAGTACTTC. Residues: CASSPGPMLYQETQYF.

CDR3 sequence: CASSPSGTPYEQYF. The CDR3 nucleotides read TGTGCCAGCAGCCCTAGCGGGACTCCCTACGAGCAGTACTTC. J is TRBJ2-7 and V is TRBV9, with 9 bases identical to TRBD2. The CDR3 sequence is 14 residues long. V shed 4 bases, J shed 2 bases, and the junction held 4 bases outside the gene matches. Germline V lookup: CDR1 SGDLS, CDR2 YYNGEE.

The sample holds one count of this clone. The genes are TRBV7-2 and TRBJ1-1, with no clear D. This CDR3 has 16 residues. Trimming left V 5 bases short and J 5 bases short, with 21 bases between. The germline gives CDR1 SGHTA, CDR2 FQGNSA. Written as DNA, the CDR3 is TGTGCCAGCAGCCCTCAAGGCGAGGGTCGGAAAACTGAAGCTTTCTTT. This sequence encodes CASSPQGEGRKTEAFF.

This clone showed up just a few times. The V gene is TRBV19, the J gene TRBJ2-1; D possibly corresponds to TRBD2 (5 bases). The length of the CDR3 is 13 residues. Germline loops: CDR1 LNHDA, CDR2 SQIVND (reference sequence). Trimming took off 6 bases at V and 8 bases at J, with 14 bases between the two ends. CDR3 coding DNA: TGTGCCAGTAGGTGGACTGGGTCGGATGAGCAGTTCTTC. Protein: CASRWTGSDEQFF.

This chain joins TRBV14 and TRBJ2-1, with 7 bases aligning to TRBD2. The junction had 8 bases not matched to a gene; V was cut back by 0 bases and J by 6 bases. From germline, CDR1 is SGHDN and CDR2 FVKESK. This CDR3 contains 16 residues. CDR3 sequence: CASSQDWGTIGNEQFF. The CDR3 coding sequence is TGTGCCAGCAGCCAAGATTGGGGGACTATCGGCAATGAGCAGTTCTTC.

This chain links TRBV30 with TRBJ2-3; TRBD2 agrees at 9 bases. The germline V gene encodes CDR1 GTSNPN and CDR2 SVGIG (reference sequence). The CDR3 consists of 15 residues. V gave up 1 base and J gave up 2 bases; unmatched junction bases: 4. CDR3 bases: TGTGCCTGGAGTGATGGACTAGCGTACACAGATACGCAGTATTTT. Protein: CAWSDGLAYTDTQYF.